Listed here is a single T cell receptor (beta chain). Its target is unknown. The data were produced by immunoSEQ multiplex PCR, yet TCRdb's version contains in-frame clones alone and is incomplete. The data contain 35,000 to 45,000 clones, about four fifths of them singletons. This entry comes from a study of OX40 agonist ivuxolimab in advanced cancers. Sampling of blood occurred at baseline, cycle 4 day 1, and cycle 7 day 1. Study-wide results and caveats: CD8+ T cells were the subset that, on average, had more expanded clones than CD4+.

This CDR3 spans 15 amino acids. The J segment lost 4 bases and the V segment lost 0 bases, leaving 5 bases of the junction unmatched. The V gene's germline CDR1 is GTSNPN and CDR2 SVGIG (reference sequence). The specimen was CD4+ or CD8+ T cells sorted from blood, collected in a trial of the OX40 agonist ivuxolimab. This rearrangement joins TRBV30 to TRBJ2-3, with TRBD2 matching over 9 bases. This sequence originates from an adult with an advanced solid tumor such as melanoma, head and neck, liver or kidney cancer. For the CDR3, the DNA is TGTGCCTGGAGTGTCGCGGGGGGGCTACCAGATACGCAGTATTTT. It specifies CAWSVAGGLPDTQYF.